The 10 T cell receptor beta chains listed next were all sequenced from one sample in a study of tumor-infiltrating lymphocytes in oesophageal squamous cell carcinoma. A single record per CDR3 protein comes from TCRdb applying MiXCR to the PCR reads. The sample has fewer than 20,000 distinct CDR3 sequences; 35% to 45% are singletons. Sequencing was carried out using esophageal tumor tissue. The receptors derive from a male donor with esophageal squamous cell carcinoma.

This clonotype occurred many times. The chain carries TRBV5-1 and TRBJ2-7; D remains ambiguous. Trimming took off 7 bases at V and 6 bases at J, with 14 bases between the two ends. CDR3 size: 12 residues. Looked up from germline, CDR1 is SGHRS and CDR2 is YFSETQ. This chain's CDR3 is CASASVASEQYF. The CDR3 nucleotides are TGCGCCAGCGCCAGCGTTGCGAGCGAGCAGTACTTC.

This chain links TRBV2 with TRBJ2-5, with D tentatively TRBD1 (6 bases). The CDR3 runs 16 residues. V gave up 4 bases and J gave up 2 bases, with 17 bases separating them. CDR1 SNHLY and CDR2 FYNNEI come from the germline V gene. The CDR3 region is CASSAPGERRQETQYF. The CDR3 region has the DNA TGTGCCAGCAGTGCCCCAGGGGAACGGCGACAAGAGACCCAGTACTTC.

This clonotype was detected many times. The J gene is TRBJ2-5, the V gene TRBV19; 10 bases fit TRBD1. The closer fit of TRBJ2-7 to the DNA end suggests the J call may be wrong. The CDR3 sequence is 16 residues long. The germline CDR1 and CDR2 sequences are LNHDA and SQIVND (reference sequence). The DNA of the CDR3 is TGTGCCAGTAGTATCCTTTCCGGGACAGGGGCTTACGAGCAGTACTTC. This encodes CASSILSGTGAYEQYF.

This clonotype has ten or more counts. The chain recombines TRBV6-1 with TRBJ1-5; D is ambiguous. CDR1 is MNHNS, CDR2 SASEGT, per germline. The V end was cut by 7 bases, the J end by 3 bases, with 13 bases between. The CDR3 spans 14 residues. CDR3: CASIPDGINQPQHF. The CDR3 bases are TGTGCCAGCATTCCCGACGGTATCAATCAGCCCCAGCATTTT.

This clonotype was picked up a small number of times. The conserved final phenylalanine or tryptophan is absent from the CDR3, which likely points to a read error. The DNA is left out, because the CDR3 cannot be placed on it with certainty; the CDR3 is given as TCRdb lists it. CDR3 sequence reads: CASSLLSVGFGN. V and J are TRBV7-2 and TRBJ2-4; the D call in the table, TRBD1, was not verified against the DNA. Termini included, the CDR3 measures 12 amino acids. Germline V lookup: CDR1 SGHTA, CDR2 FQGNSA.

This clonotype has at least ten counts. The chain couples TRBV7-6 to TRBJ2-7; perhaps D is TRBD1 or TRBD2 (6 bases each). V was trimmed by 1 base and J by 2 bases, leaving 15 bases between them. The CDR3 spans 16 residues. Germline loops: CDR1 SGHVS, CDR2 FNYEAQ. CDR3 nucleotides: TGTGCCAGCAGCTTAGGAACAGGGACTTTTGCCTACGAGCAGTACTTC. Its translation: CASSLGTGTFAYEQYF.

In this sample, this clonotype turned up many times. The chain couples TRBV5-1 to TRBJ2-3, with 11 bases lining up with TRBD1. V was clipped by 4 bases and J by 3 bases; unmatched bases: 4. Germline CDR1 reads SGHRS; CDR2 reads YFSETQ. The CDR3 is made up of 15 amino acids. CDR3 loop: CASSPGTGGTDTQYF. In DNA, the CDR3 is TGCGCCAGCAGCCCGGGGACAGGGGGGACAGATACGCAGTATTTT.

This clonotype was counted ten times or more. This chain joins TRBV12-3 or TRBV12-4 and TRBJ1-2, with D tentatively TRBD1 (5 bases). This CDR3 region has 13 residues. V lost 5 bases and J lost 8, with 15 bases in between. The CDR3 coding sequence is TGTGCCAGCAGTCGGCCCCAGGAGGGGGGCTACACCTTC. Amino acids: CASSRPQEGGYTF.

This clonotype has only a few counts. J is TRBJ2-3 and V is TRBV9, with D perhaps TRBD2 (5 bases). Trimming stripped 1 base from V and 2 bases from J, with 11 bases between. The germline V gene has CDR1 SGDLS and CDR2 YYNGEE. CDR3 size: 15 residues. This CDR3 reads CASSVLPGNTDTQYF. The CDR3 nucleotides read TGTGCCAGCAGCGTACTGCCGGGGAACACAGATACGCAGTATTTT. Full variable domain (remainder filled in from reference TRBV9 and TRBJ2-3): DSGVTQTPKHLITATGQRVTLRCSPRSGDLSVYWYQQSLDQGLQFLIQYYNGEERAKGNILERFSAQQFPDLHSELNLSSLELGDSALYFCASSVLPGNTDTQYFGPGTRLTVL.

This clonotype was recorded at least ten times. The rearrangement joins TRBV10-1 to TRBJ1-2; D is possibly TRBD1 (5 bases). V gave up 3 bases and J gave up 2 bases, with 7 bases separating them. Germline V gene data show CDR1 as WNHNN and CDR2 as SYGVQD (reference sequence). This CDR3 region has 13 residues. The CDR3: CASSEQVNYGYTF. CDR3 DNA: TGCGCCAGCAGTGAACAGGTCAACTATGGCTACACCTTC.